These 22 T cell receptor beta chains originate from one sample sequenced in a study of T-cell reconstitution after alpha-beta-depleted transplantation in children. For TCRbeta, the library was prepared with unique molecular identifiers. One entry per CDR3 protein, called by TCRdb with MiXCR from the PCR reads. In the table there are 190,000 or so distinct CDR3 sequences, about 6.8% of which are singletons. The source was PBMCs from the stem cell graft donor, collected from the stem cell graft. These receptors all stem from a human donor who donated a stem cell graft to a child with Wiskott-Aldrich syndrome.

The chain has TRBV3-1 and TRBJ2-7; 14 bases fit TRBD2. Germline CDR1 LGHDT, CDR2 YNNKEL (reference sequence). The ends lost 2 bases at V and 6 bases at J; junction bases unmatched: 3. This CDR3 is built from 15 residues. The CDR3 loop is CASSQRGLAGGEQYF. DNA of the CDR3: TGTGCCAGCAGCCAAAGAGGACTAGCGGGAGGCGAGCAGTACTTC.

At least ten counts were recorded for this clonotype. The rearrangement links TRBV7-2 to TRBJ1-5; D remains ambiguous. The CDR3 covers 13 residues. CDR1 and CDR2 (germline): SGHTA, FQGNSA. Trimming stripped 5 bases from V and 3 bases from J, with 8 bases between. The CDR3 sequence: CASSSHLNQPQHF. The CDR3 DNA sequence: TGTGCCAGCAGCAGCCACCTCAATCAGCCCCAGCATTTT.

The chain recombines TRBV11-2 with TRBJ1-2; D may be TRBD1 (6 bases). This CDR3 contains 12 residues. The V gene's germline CDR1 is SGHAT and CDR2 FQNNGV. The V end was cut by 4 bases, the J end by 14 bases, with 17 bases between. For the CDR3, the DNA is TGTGCCAGCAGCTGGGGGGGGCCGCGGCTGACCTTC. Translating it yields CASSWGGPRLTF.

In its sample, this clonotype was seen many times. The chain is built from TRBV6-5 and TRBJ1-6; tentatively, D is TRBD1 (5 bases). Germline CDR1 and CDR2: MNHEY and SVGAGI. V shed 3 bases and J shed 9 bases, with 9 bases lying between them. CDR3 length: 13 amino acids. The CDR3 DNA follows: TGTGCCAGCAGTTATCAGGGCATTTCACCCCTCCACTTT. It encodes CASSYQGISPLHF.

This clonotype showed up many times. V is TRBV6-5 and J is TRBJ2-3; 11 bases fit TRBD2. Germline loops: CDR1 MNHEY, CDR2 SVGAGI. J was trimmed by 2 bases and V by 2 bases; bases with no gene match: 6. This CDR3 comprises 17 residues. CDR3 sequence reads: CASSYSLAGGYTDTQYF. As DNA, the CDR3 is TGTGCCAGCAGTTACAGCCTAGCGGGGGGATACACAGATACGCAGTATTTT.

Details on this clonotype: Compared with germline, one end of the junction differs, possibly owing to a read error. This chain joins TRBV6-2 or TRBV6-3 and TRBJ2-1; no definite D call. The germline V gene has CDR1 MNHEY and CDR2 SVGEGT. The CDR3 has 15 amino acids. The CDR3 region has the DNA TGTGCCAGCAGTTACCCTTCGCGGAACTACAGTGAGCAGTTCTTC. It is translated as CASSYPSRNYSEQFF.

Many counts were recorded for this clonotype. V is TRBV5-1 and J is TRBJ2-2; TRBD2 aligns across 10 bases. Germline V gene sequence: CDR1 SGHRS, CDR2 YFSETQ. The length of the CDR3 is 16 residues. The ends lost 2 bases at V and 5 bases at J; junction bases unmatched: 6. This CDR3 is CASSLVGLATTGELFF. CDR3 coding DNA: TGCGCCAGCAGCTTAGTGGGACTAGCGACTACCGGGGAGCTGTTTTTT.

The V call is TRBV7-8, the J call TRBJ1-4, with D possibly being TRBD1 (5 bases). This CDR3 is 15 amino acids long. Trimming shortened V by 0 bases and J by 8 bases, and 13 bases separated the two germline ends. Per germline, CDR1 SGHVS and CDR2 FQNEAQ. CDR3 sequence (DNA): TGTGCCAGCAGCTTAGCACGGGTTGAGGGGGAAAAACTGTTTTTT. This encodes CASSLARVEGEKLFF. The entire variable domain, with the rest obtained from reference TRBV7-8 and TRBJ1-4, is as follows: GAGVSQSPRYKVAKRGQDVALRCDPISGHVSLFWYQQALGQGPEFLTYFQNEAQLDKSGLPSDRFFAERPEGSVSTLKIQRTQQEDSAVYLCASSLARVEGEKLFFGSGTQLSVL.

Remarks on this clonotype: This could be a read error, since a much larger clone is one nucleotide away. This sequence joins TRBV4-1 and TRBJ2-3, with 9 nucleotides matching TRBD1. This CDR3 spans 15 amino acids. Germline CDR1 MGHRA, CDR2 YSYEKL. Trimming cost V 4 bases and J 4 bases; bases outside gene matches: 6. The DNA for the CDR3 is TGCGCCAGCAGCCTTGCGGGACAGGGCGCAGATACGCAGTATTTT. Translated: CASSLAGQGADTQYF.

This clonotype was found many times. The chain couples TRBV7-8 to TRBJ2-1; D is ambiguous. CDR3 size: 18 residues. Trimming left V 1 base short and J 0 bases short, with 16 bases between. Germline-derived CDR1 and CDR2 are SGHVS and FQNEAQ. The CDR3 DNA is TGTGCCAGCAGCTTAGGACCTATATTTCCTAGCTCCTACAATGAGCAGTTCTTC. Translation: CASSLGPIFPSSYNEQFF.

This clonotype was seen a few times. The gene calls are TRBV18 and TRBJ2-7; D is possibly TRBD2 (6 bases). Germline loops: CDR1 KGHSH, CDR2 LQKENI. Deletions cut 3 bases from V and 4 bases from J, with 19 bases between. The CDR3 is 16 amino acids. The CDR3 here is CASSPGGRRSPYEQYF. The DNA of the CDR3 is TGTGCCAGCTCACCCGGAGGGAGACGGTCCCCATACGAGCAGTACTTC.

This clonotype was counted ten times or more. The chain has TRBV5-1 and TRBJ2-3, with TRBD2 matching over 8 bases. This CDR3 comprises 15 residues. The V gene end was trimmed by 2 bases and the J gene end by 2 bases; junction bases not matched to a gene: 4. Looked up from germline, CDR1 is SGHRS and CDR2 is YFSETQ. The CDR3: CASSFLAGFTDTQYF. CDR3 nucleotide sequence: TGCGCCAGCAGCTTTTTAGCGGGGTTCACAGATACGCAGTATTTT.

The sample holds many counts of this clonotype. The V gene is TRBV12-3 or TRBV12-4, the J gene TRBJ1-4; D uncertain. There are 11 residues in the CDR3. V was shortened by 3 bases and J by 8 bases, with 4 bases between the two germline ends. The CDR3 reads CASSFGEKLFF. CDR3 sequence (DNA): TGTGCCAGCAGTTTTGGGGAAAAACTGTTTTTT.

This clonotype was seen many times. This chain uses TRBV5-5 with TRBJ2-7; D not certain. Trimming removed 6 bases from V and 0 bases from J, with 10 bases in between. The CDR3 covers 13 residues. Per germline, CDR1 SGHKS and CDR2 YYEKEE (reference sequence). This chain's CDR3 is CASIRGNSYEQYF. For the CDR3, the DNA is TGTGCCAGCATCCGAGGAAACTCCTACGAGCAGTACTTC.

This chain connects TRBV6-1 to TRBJ2-3; 12 nucleotides line up with TRBD1. The V and J ends lost 7 bases and 6 bases, in that order; junction bases with no gene match: 5. The CDR3 consists of 14 residues. The germline CDR1 and CDR2 sequences are MNHNS and SASEGT. Here the CDR3 reads CASKGTGGADTQYF. The CDR3 DNA reads TGTGCCAGCAAAGGGACAGGGGGCGCGGATACGCAGTATTTT.

A few counts support this clonotype. The chain couples TRBV5-1 to TRBJ2-1; TRBD1 matches at 7 bases. Trimming took 3 bases from V and 8 from J; bases not matched to a gene: 8. The CDR3 consists of 14 residues. CDR1 is SGHRS, CDR2 YFSETQ, per germline. CDR3 DNA: TGCGCCAGCAGCTGGGCGACAGGGCCCGATGAGCAGTTCTTC. It yields the protein CASSWATGPDEQFF.

This clonotype has at least ten counts. The chain combines TRBV7-8 with TRBJ1-6; D perhaps matches TRBD1 (6 bases). V was trimmed by 4 bases and J by 8 bases, leaving 6 bases between them. Germline V gene lookup returns CDR1 SGHVS and CDR2 FQNEAQ. The CDR3 is 12 amino acids. The CDR3 bases are TGTGCCAGCAGCTCAGGGGATTCACCCCTCCACTTT. Its translation: CASSSGDSPLHF.

This clonotype was observed at least ten times. The V gene is TRBV2, the J gene TRBJ2-2; D gene uncertain. V lost 5 bases and J 6 bases, leaving 4 bases between the germline ends. The CDR3 is 11 residues long. Germline CDR1 reads SNHLY; CDR2 reads FYNNEI. Written as DNA, the CDR3 is TGTGCCAGCAGTATTGCCGGGGAGCTGTTTTTT. The encoded protein is CASSIAGELFF. The whole variable domain, remainder taken from reference TRBV2 and TRBJ2-2, is EPEVTQTPSHQVTQMGQEVILRCVPISNHLYFYWYRQILGQKVEFLVSFYNNEISEKSEIFDDQFSVERPDGSNFTLKIRSTKLEDSAMYFCASSIAGELFFGEGSRLTVL.

This clonotype was seen a few times. The chain couples TRBV2 to TRBJ1-5, with 10 bases identical to TRBD1. The CDR3 length is 14 residues. Unmatched junction bases numbered 3, after V lost 4 bases and J lost 6 bases. The germline V gene encodes CDR1 SNHLY and CDR2 FYNNEI. As DNA, the CDR3 is TGTGCCAGCAGTGGGACAGGGGGGTTTCAGCCCCAGCATTTT. Translating it yields CASSGTGGFQPQHF.

Many counts were recorded for this clonotype. The J gene is TRBJ2-1, the V gene TRBV29-1; TRBD1 aligns across 10 bases. Germline V CDR1 and CDR2: SQVTM, ANQGSEA. The CDR3 length is 13 residues. V shed 3 bases and J 7 bases; nucleotides not matched to a gene: 3. The DNA for the CDR3 is TGCAGCGTTGAGGGACAGGGGTGGAATGAGCAGTTCTTC. Translating it yields CSVEGQGWNEQFF.

This clonotype was found many times. The V gene is TRBV18, the J gene TRBJ1-2; a possible D gene is TRBD1 (5 bases). The CDR3 has 14 amino acids. V was pared by 5 bases and J by 8 bases, with 18 bases between. Germline V lookup: CDR1 KGHSH, CDR2 LQKENI. CDR3 protein: CASSNTGAVGGYTF. The CDR3 coding sequence is TGTGCCAGCTCAAACACAGGCGCCGTGGGCGGCTACACCTTC.

This clonotype was seen many times. The V call is TRBV29-1, the J call TRBJ2-3, with 8 bases aligning to TRBD1. Per the germline V gene, CDR1 is SQVTM and CDR2 is ANQGSEA. The V gene end was trimmed by 4 bases and the J gene end by 6 bases; junction bases not matched to a gene: 9. CDR3 length: 14 residues. CDR3 region: CSVGQTGALDTQYF. The CDR3 nucleotides are TGCAGCGTTGGACAGACAGGGGCGTTGGATACGCAGTATTTT.